This T cell receptor beta chain came from a study of CD8 T cells in ankylosing spondylitis. CDR1 is DFQATT and CDR2 is SNEGSKA in the germline V gene (reference sequence). The CDR3 is made up of 12 amino acids. Trimming shortened V by 0 bases and J by 6 bases, and 6 bases separated the two germline ends. Each CDR3 protein is one row after TCRdb ran MiXCR on the 5' RACE reads. The sample contains 15,000 or so distinct CDR3 sequences, approximately 7.6% of which appear only once. This clonotype has a handful of counts. Input material: blood. The chain carries TRBV20-1 and TRBJ2-4; unclear D gene. This clonotype was sampled from a male donor with ankylosing spondylitis or in good health (not recorded which). CDR3 region: CSARDGRNIQYF. In DNA form, the CDR3 reads TGCAGTGCTAGAGATGGGCGAAACATTCAGTACTTC.